This T cell receptor beta chain was captured in a study of cytomegalovirus exposure and HLA in healthy donors. Study-level background: The approximately 120 validation repertoires and the roughly 690 first-cohort repertoires shared a platform, a later analysis reported.

Of note for this clone: The antigen remains unidentified.

The table came from immunoSEQ multiplex PCR; TCRdb's copy has only in-frame clones and leaves some out. The repertoire holds 100,000 to 150,000 clones, with roughly 95% as singletons. The CDR3 consists of 13 residues. Per germline, CDR1 MNHEY and CDR2 SVGAGI. Trimming at V came to 2 bases and at J to 7 bases, leaving 2 bases not matched to a gene. Whole-study results and caveats: Usually a TCR sequence was rare, but some public TCRs were found in many donors. Accounts indicate the classifier identified cytomegalovirus status with strong specificity and sensitivity.

This receptor was taken from a man in his late teens or twenties in good health and CMV-seronegative. This chain uses TRBV6-5 with TRBJ2-1, with 7 positions matching TRBD2. The sample taken for sequencing was PBMCs. The CDR3 DNA reads as TGTGCCAGCAGTTACGGGCGGGAGAATGAGCAGTTCTTC. Protein sequence: CASSYGRENEQFF.